The entry that follows covers one T cell receptor beta chain sequence. Its target is not known. The record originates from a study of T cell responses to AZD1222 COVID-19 vaccine. Study-wide context: Second doses that came at about 4 or about 12 weeks were put together. General study findings and limits: Seropositive AZD1222 recipients at baseline numbered only five or six. White British ancestry dominated among donors, who included more females, and clonal diversity was possibly underestimated. Scientists sampled the repertoires only once the peak T cell response had passed.

Clones were sequenced by immunoSEQ multiplex PCR, and TCRdb holds only the in-frame ones, with some missing. The sample records around 94,000 clones, roughly 88% being singletons. Germline values: CDR1 SGHRS, CDR2 YFSETQ. The CDR3 covers 14 residues. Unmatched junction bases numbered 2, after V lost 3 bases and J lost 7 bases. The specimen comprised peripheral blood, sampled on day 0 of AZD1222 vaccination. This chain uses TRBV5-1 with TRBJ1-4; 11 bases line up with TRBD1. This TCR was recovered from an adult in good health. The CDR3 DNA reads as TGCGCCAGCAGCTCCGGGACAGGGGGTGAAAAACTGTTTTTT. As protein: CASSSGTGGEKLFF.